The 32 T cell receptor beta chains given below trace back to one sample, sequenced in a study of tumor-infiltrating lymphocytes in primary liver carcinoma. A primer in the constant region served to generate TCR beta cDNA from around 500 ng of total RNA. A slightly modified ARM-PCR protocol with three nested multiplex PCR rounds produced these TCR beta libraries. Use of TRBV1-TRBV30 forward primers with a C-beta reverse primer characterized the first two PCR rounds, which lasted roughly 9 cycles each. A single record per CDR3 protein comes from TCRdb applying MiXCR to the multiplex PCR reads. The repertoire holds 90,000 to 150,000 distinct CDR3 sequences, with about two thirds as singletons. The roughly 19-32 mg bulk tissue piece was not sorted before simultaneous RNA and DNA extraction. Material: tumor-adjacent normal liver tissue. Receptors were obtained from a woman aged 55-70 years with primary liver carcinoma and hepatitis B virus infection.

In regard to this clonotype: A much larger clonotype is one base distant, so this may be a read error. The chain has TRBV30 and TRBJ1-1; 7 bases fit TRBD1. CDR1 is GTSNPN, CDR2 SVGIG, per germline (reference sequence). This CDR3 has 12 amino acids. V dropped 4 bases and J dropped 10; count of bases not matched to a gene: 9. The CDR3 DNA is TGTGCCTGGATGAGGGGGCCAGAGGGAGCTTTCTTT. Amino acids: CAWMRGPEGAFF.

Comments on this clonotype: A much larger clone lies one base from this, so it may be a read error. The V and J genes are TRBV30 and TRBJ2-1; D not certain. The CDR3 loop spans 15 amino acids. The germline V gene has CDR1 GTSNPN and CDR2 SVGIG (reference sequence). The CDR3 nucleotides read TGTGCCTGGAGGACGGGCCTGAGCTCCTACATTGAGCAGTTCTTC. As protein: CAWRTGLSSYIEQFF.

About this clonotype itself: The junction shows a germline mismatch at one end, possibly a read error. V is TRBV11-2 and J is TRBJ2-1; TRBD2 might be the D (5 bases). The CDR3 is 15 residues long. Germline CDR1 is SGHAT and CDR2 is FQNNGV. The CDR3, as DNA: TGTGCCAACAGCCAAGTAGCGTCGGGATATAATGAGCAGTTCTTC. Its translation: CANSQVASGYNEQFF.

This clonotype was observed at least ten times. The V call is TRBV6-6, the J call TRBJ2-1; 11 bases are a match to TRBD2. The CDR3 runs to 15 residues. After removal of 5 bases from V and 5 bases from J, the junction contained 5 bases not matched to a gene. Per germline, CDR1 MNHNY and CDR2 SVGAGI (reference sequence). The CDR3 DNA reads TGTGCCAGCAGTCCTACTAGCGGGAGACACAATGAGCAGTTCTTC. Its translation is CASSPTSGRHNEQFF.

About this clonotype itself: At one boundary the junction diverges from the germline segment, which might be a read error. The genes are TRBV11-2 and TRBJ2-6; 8 bases align to TRBD1. Germline CDR1 is SGHAT and CDR2 is FQNNGV. The CDR3 loop spans 21 amino acids. CDR3 loop: CPSSMGGDRGISLSGANVLTF. The CDR3 nucleotides read TGTCCCAGCAGCATGGGGGGAGACAGGGGCATTTCCCTCTCTGGGGCCAATGTCCTGACTTTC.

On this clonotype itself: A junction boundary mismatches the germline segment, possibly from a read error. The chain has TRBV11-2 and TRBJ1-1; perhaps TRBD1 as D (5 bases). This CDR3 comprises 15 residues. Per the germline V gene, CDR1 is SGHAT and CDR2 is FQNNGV. The CDR3: CASSIETGTVLKAFF. In DNA form, the CDR3 reads TGTGCAAGCAGCATCGAAACCGGGACGGTACTTAAAGCTTTCTTT.

A remark on this clonotype: This CDR3 is missing its conserved last phenylalanine or tryptophan, likely due to a read error. This rearrangement joins TRBV14 to TRBJ1-1; TRBD1 matches 7 bases. Germline-derived CDR1 and CDR2 are SGHDN and FVKESK. The CDR3 covers 13 residues. CDR3 protein: CASIQDRDTEAFS. In DNA form, the CDR3 reads TGTGCCAGCATCCAAGACAGGGACACTGAAGCTTTCTCT.

This clonotype was seen ten or more times. The chain joins TRBV7-9 to TRBJ1-2, with no clear D. This CDR3 is 13 amino acids long. Looked up from germline, CDR1 is SEHNR and CDR2 is FQNEAQ (reference sequence). Trimming left V 3 bases short and J 5 bases short, with 10 bases between. CDR3 sequence: CASSFGSRYGYTF. CDR3 nucleotide sequence: TGTGCCAGCAGCTTCGGCTCCCGGTATGGCTACACCTTC.

Details on this clonotype: A much larger clone lies one base from this, so it may be a read error. This CDR3 fails to terminate in the conserved phenylalanine or tryptophan, so it likely reflects a read error. CDR3 amino acids: CASSTRVGGPNQPQHY. CDR3 sequence (DNA): TGTGCCAGCAGTACCAGGGTCGGGGGACCCAATCAGCCCCAGCATTAT. The rearrangement joins TRBV28 to TRBJ1-5, with D perhaps TRBD1 (5 bases). Trimming stripped 5 bases from V and 3 bases from J, with 17 bases between. The CDR3 is 16 amino acids. The germline CDR1 and CDR2 sequences are MDHEN and SYDVKM.

A word on this clonotype: One end of the junction is discordant with germline, which a read error may explain. The CDR3 loop reads CASSLVSGIAKNIHYF. The CDR3 coding sequence is TGTGCCAGCAGTTTAGTCAGTGGAATAGCCAAAAACATTCATTACTTC. The rearrangement links TRBV12-3 or TRBV12-4 to TRBJ2-4; no firm D call. The CDR3 covers 16 residues.

The chain combines TRBV18 with TRBJ1-2; D may be TRBD1 (5 bases). This CDR3 has 16 amino acids. Trimming stripped 3 bases from V and 3 bases from J, with 17 bases between. Germline CDR1 and CDR2: KGHSH and LQKENI. The CDR3 region has the DNA TGTGCCAGCTCACCGGACGACAGACACCTCTACTATGGCTACACCTTC. Amino acids: CASSPDDRHLYYGYTF.

This clonotype has at least ten counts. V usage is TRBV4-1 and J usage is TRBJ2-2, with 7 bases matching TRBD1. The CDR3 length is 16 residues. Germline-derived CDR1 and CDR2 are MGHRA and YSYEKL. Trimming cost V 2 bases and J 4 bases; bases outside gene matches: 7. CDR3 nucleotides: TGCGCCAGCAGCCAACAACAGGGGTTGGGCACCGGGGAGCTGTTTTTT. Amino acids: CASSQQQGLGTGELFF.

Details on this clonotype: This could be a read error, since a much larger clone is one nucleotide away. The chain carries TRBV10-2 and TRBJ2-7; 10 nucleotides agree with TRBD2. The length of the CDR3 is 14 residues. Germline assignment: CDR1 WSHSY and CDR2 SAAADI. CDR3: CASSELGLAYEQCF. The CDR3 nucleotides are TGCGCCAGCAGTGAGTTGGGACTAGCGTACGAGCAGTGCTTC.

This clonotype occurred many times. The chain's CDR3 is CASSLVQNNEQFF. In DNA form, the CDR3 reads TGCGCCAGCAGCCTTGTACAGAACAATGAGCAGTTCTTC. The chain combines TRBV5-1 with TRBJ2-1; D ambiguous. V was pared by 4 bases and J by 5 bases, with 10 bases between. The V gene's germline CDR1 is SGHRS and CDR2 YFSETQ. This CDR3 is 13 amino acids long.

Comment on this clonotype: This CDR3 fails to terminate in the conserved phenylalanine or tryptophan, so it likely reflects a read error. The chain combines TRBV11-2 with TRBJ2-3; D is undetermined. Germline V gene lookup returns CDR1 SGHAT and CDR2 FQNNGV. Trimming cost V 5 bases and J 10 bases, with 13 bases left between them. The CDR3 contains 12 residues. The CDR3 loop is CASSPHGGPQYY. In DNA, the CDR3 is TGTGCCAGCAGCCCACACGGTGGGCCGCAGTATTAT.

Details on this clonotype: A read error may produce the germline difference seen at one junction end. This chain uses TRBV14 with TRBJ1-3; D is possibly TRBD1 (6 bases). The CDR3 has 15 amino acids. The germline V gene encodes CDR1 SGHDN and CDR2 FVKESK. The CDR3 protein is CVSGPGHLSGNTIYF. As DNA, the CDR3 is TGTGTCAGCGGCCCGGGACACCTCTCTGGAAACACCATATATTTT.

V usage is TRBV4-2 and J usage is TRBJ1-6, with D unclear. Trimming took 4 bases from V and 9 from J, leaving 16 bases between them. The CDR3 sequence is 15 residues long. CDR1 is LGHNA and CDR2 is YNFKEQ in the germline V gene. CDR3 protein: CASSRTAIRSSPLHF. CDR3 DNA sequence: TGTGCCAGCAGCCGAACAGCGATTAGAAGTTCACCCCTCCACTTT.

For this clonotype: At one end the junction does not follow the germline gene, possibly because of a read error. The gene calls are TRBV7-9 and TRBJ1-2; possible D gene TRBD1, 6 bases. The CDR3 sequence is 18 residues long. Germline CDR1 is SEHNR and CDR2 is FQNEAQ (reference sequence). CDR3: CTSSFYREVSRIPYGYTF. The DNA for the CDR3 is TGTACCAGCAGCTTTTACAGGGAGGTATCGAGAATACCGTATGGCTACACCTTC.

This clonotype was picked up many times. V is TRBV12-3 or TRBV12-4 and J is TRBJ2-2; D is uncertain. This CDR3 comprises 14 residues. The V gene lost 6 bases and the J gene lost 1 base, with 9 bases spanning the gap. The CDR3 sequence is CASRKRQNTGELFF. The CDR3 DNA follows: TGTGCCAGCAGAAAGCGACAGAACACCGGGGAGCTGTTTTTT.

Points on this clonotype: Relative to the germline gene, one junction end is altered; a read error may explain this. The rearrangement uses TRBV28 and TRBJ1-5, with D possibly matching TRBD1 (5 bases). CDR1 MDHEN and CDR2 SYDVKM come from the germline V gene. This CDR3 contains 15 residues. CDR3 in amino acids: CACRPGLRGNQPLHF. The DNA of the CDR3 is TGTGCCTGCAGGCCGGGACTGCGGGGCAATCAGCCCCTGCATTTT. Full variable domain (outside the CDR3, taken from reference TRBV28 and TRBJ1-5): DVKVTQSSRYLVKRTGEKVFLECVQDMDHENMFWYRQDPGLGLRLIYFSYDVKMKEKGDIPEGYSVSREKKERFSLILESASTNQTSMYLCACRPGLRGNQPLHFGDGTRLSIL.

About this clonotype itself: A read error may produce the germline difference seen at one junction end. CDR3 in amino acids: CASSLDSGFNGQFF. The CDR3 DNA is TGTGCCAGCAGCTTAGATTCGGGGTTCAATGGGCAGTTCTTC. The genes are TRBV7-9 and TRBJ2-1; D is possibly TRBD2 (5 bases). CDR1 and CDR2 (germline): SEHNR, FQNEAQ (reference sequence). The CDR3 contains 14 residues. The full variable domain, with the rest looked up from reference TRBV7-9 and TRBJ2-1, is DTGVSQNPRHKITKRGQNVTFRCDPISEHNRLYWYRQTLGQGPEFLTYFQNEAQLEKSRLLSDRFSAERPKGSFSTLEIQRTEQGDSAMYLCASSLDSGFNGQFFGPGTRLTVL.

Regarding this clonotype: Compared with germline, one end of the junction differs, possibly owing to a read error. In DNA, the CDR3 is TGTGACAGCAGCTTAAGGTTGTGCAATGAGCAGTTCTTC. This sequence encodes CDSSLRLCNEQFF. The chain recombines TRBV11-3 with TRBJ2-1; D call uncertain. The CDR3 loop spans 13 amino acids. Germline V gene data show CDR1 as SGHNT and CDR2 as YENEEA.

The chain uses TRBV25-1 and TRBJ2-1; 8 bases line up with TRBD2. CDR1 and CDR2 (germline): MGHDK, SYGVNS. There are 13 residues in the CDR3. The CDR3 reads CPCSEREYNEQFF. CDR3 DNA sequence: TGTCCCTGCAGTGAGCGGGAGTACAATGAGCAGTTCTTC. Based on the CDR3 plus reference TRBV25-1 and TRBJ2-1, the full variable domain is EADIYQTPRYLVIGTGKKITLECSQTMGHDKMYWYQQDPGMELHLIHYSYGVNSTEKGDLSSESTVSRIRTEHFPLTLESARPSHTSQYLCPCSEREYNEQFFGPGTRLTVL.

Worth noting for this clonotype: The junction departs from germline at one end; a sequencing error may be responsible. The chain combines TRBV13 with TRBJ2-7, with D tentatively TRBD2 (5 bases). The J call may be incorrect, as the DNA end agrees better with TRBJ2-5. CDR3 length equals 15 residues. Germline-derived CDR1 and CDR2 are PRHDT and FYEKMQ (reference sequence). CDR3: CASTLGLGEQETQYF. CDR3 coding DNA: TGTGCCAGCACCTTAGGCCTGGGAGAGCAAGAGACCCAGTACTTC.

A word on this clonotype: The junction does not match germline at one end; this may be a read error. V usage is TRBV11-2 and J usage is TRBJ2-2; D perhaps matches TRBD2 (5 bases). The CDR3 runs to 16 residues. Germline CDR1 is SGHAT and CDR2 is FQNNGV. CDR3 DNA: TGCGCCAGCAACGACGGACTCAACACGAACACCGGGGAGCTGTTTTTT. This codes for CASNDGLNTNTGELFF.

This clonotype was detected many times. The rearrangement joins TRBV5-4 to TRBJ2-1; 7 nucleotides line up with TRBD2. This CDR3 is 16 amino acids long. The J segment lost 0 bases and the V segment lost 4 bases, leaving 7 bases of the junction unmatched. CDR1 and CDR2 (germline): SGHNT, YYREEE (reference sequence). The CDR3 nucleotides are TGTGCCAGCAGCCCGGGAGCGGGGAGCTCCTACAATGAGCAGTTCTTC. This translates into CASSPGAGSSYNEQFF. The full variable domain, in which reference TRBV5-4 and TRBJ2-1 provide the parts outside the CDR3, is ETGVTQSPTHLIKTRGQQVTLRCSSQSGHNTVSWYQQALGQGPQFIFQYYREEENGRGNFPPRFSGLQFPNYSSELNVNALELDDSALYLCASSPGAGSSYNEQFFGPGTRLTVL.

Remarks on this clonotype: The junction does not match germline at one end; this may be a read error. The chain couples TRBV6-5 to TRBJ2-6; tentatively, D is TRBD1 (5 bases). Germline assignment: CDR1 MNHEY and CDR2 SVGAGI. The CDR3 spans 17 residues. CDR3 loop: CGSSVRVWGTGANVLTF. DNA for the CDR3: TGTGGCAGCAGCGTCCGGGTGTGGGGCACTGGGGCCAACGTCCTGACTTTC.

V usage is TRBV28 and J usage is TRBJ1-6, with D tentatively TRBD1 (5 bases). This CDR3 comprises 13 residues. The germline V gene has CDR1 MDHEN and CDR2 SYDVKM. V dropped 3 bases and J dropped 11 bases, with 11 bases sitting between them. The CDR3 sequence is CASSLIGGPPLHF. DNA for the CDR3: TGTGCCAGCAGTTTGATCGGGGGTCCACCCCTCCACTTT.

The chain joins TRBV29-1 to TRBJ2-1, with D possibly matching TRBD1 (6 bases). Germline CDR1 is SQVTM and CDR2 is ANQGSEA. The CDR3 totals 12 residues. This CDR3 is CSIDRPNNEQFF. CDR3 DNA sequence: TGCAGTATTGACAGGCCGAACAATGAGCAGTTCTTC.

This chain joins TRBV11-2 and TRBJ2-1; unclear D gene. Trimming removed 7 bases at V and 3 bases at J, with 10 bases between. This CDR3 spans 13 amino acids. Looked up from germline, CDR1 is SGHAT and CDR2 is FQNNGV. CDR3 nucleotide sequence: TGTGCCAGCAACATGATCAACTACAATGAGCAGTTCTTC. Translation: CASNMINYNEQFF.

This clonotype was recorded many times. One junction end does not reproduce the germline sequence, and a read error may be involved. This chain joins TRBV12-5 and TRBJ2-7, with 10 bases identical to TRBD1. The CDR3 length is 13 residues. In germline, CDR1 is LGHNT, CDR2 FRNRAP. CDR3 DNA: TGTGCTGGTGGTTTGGACAGGGGGTACGAGCAGTACTTC. Its translation is CAGGLDRGYEQYF.

The V call is TRBV20-1, the J call TRBJ2-1; D possibly corresponds to TRBD1 (6 bases). The CDR3 covers 17 residues. Trimming left V 0 bases short and J 0 bases short, with 15 bases between. From germline, CDR1 is DFQATT and CDR2 SNEGSKA (reference sequence). The CDR3, as DNA: TGCAGTGCTAGAGACCCGGGACATCCGAGCTCCTACAATGAGCAGTTCTTC. Protein: CSARDPGHPSSYNEQFF.